This is a list of T cell receptor beta chains from one sample in a study of spatial heterogeneity in lung cancer. TCRdb reprocessed the 5' RACE reads with MiXCR, giving one entry per CDR3 protein. The table lists 20,000 to 25,000 distinct CDR3 sequences, roughly 4.2% of them singletons. The source material was PBMCs, sampled at surgery. These receptors originate from a male donor with early-stage non-small cell lung cancer. Each CDR3 is given with its conserved first and last residue. The D gene is left open where the match is weak. A clone size is listed for some rows: how often the clone was seen (once, few, many), or a class if it is expanded.

clone size,V gene,J gene,D gene,CDR3 protein,CDR3 DNA
few,TRBV9,TRBJ1-6,-,CASSGGGSSYNSPLHF,TGTGCCAGCAGCGGAGGAGGGAGCTCCTATAATTCACCCCTCCACTTT
medium-sized,TRBV4-3,TRBJ2-3,TRBD2,CASSQAASGRARDTQYF,TGCGCCAGCAGCCAAGCGGCTAGCGGGAGGGCCAGAGATACGCAGTATTTT
-,TRBV7-3,TRBJ2-3,TRBD1,CASSLRDSATDTQYF,TGTGCCAGCAGCTTAAGGGACAGCGCCACAGATACGCAGTATTTT
many,TRBV7-3,TRBJ2-3,-,CASSDTRKDTQYF,TGTGCCAGCAGCGATACGCGGAAAGATACGCAGTATTTT
many,TRBV24-1,TRBJ2-3,-,CATMLTWFPQYF,TGTGCCACCATGCTTACCTGGTTCCCGCAGTATTTT
-,TRBV5-1,TRBJ1-6,-,CASSPLGAVDYNSPLHF,TGCGCCAGCAGCCCGTTAGGGGCCGTAGACTATAATTCACCCCTCCACTTT
-,TRBV7-3,TRBJ2-3,TRBD1,CASSDRGAVDTQYF,TGTGCCAGCAGCGACAGGGGAGCGGTAGATACGCAGTATTTT
many,TRBV7-2,TRBJ2-7,TRBD2,CASSQGLADSYEQYF,TGTGCCAGCAGCCAGGGACTAGCGGACTCCTACGAGCAGTACTTC
many,TRBV7-9,TRBJ2-7,-,CASRSGTESYEQYF,TGTGCCAGCAGGTCCGGGACGGAGTCCTACGAGCAGTACTTC
-,TRBV9,TRBJ2-7,-,CASSVGGHLTYEQYF,TGTGCCAGCAGCGTAGGGGGACACCTAACCTACGAGCAGTACTTC
-,TRBV6-1,TRBJ1-5,-,CASSEAPVRQGQPQHF,TGTGCCAGCAGTGAAGCCCCGGTGAGACAAGGGCAGCCCCAGCATTTT
medium-sized,TRBV7-9,TRBJ2-1,-,CASSLGGANNEQFF,TGTGCCAGCAGCCTGGGGGGAGCGAACAATGAGCAGTTCTTC
many,TRBV20-1,TRBJ2-2,TRBD2,CSATGLAGTNTGELFF,TGCAGTGCCACGGGACTAGCGGGCACGAACACCGGGGAGCTGTTTTTT
many,TRBV5-1,TRBJ1-1,-,CASSLEQGKNTEAFF,TGCGCCAGCAGCTTGGAGCAGGGGAAGAACACTGAAGCTTTCTTT
many,TRBV7-2,TRBJ2-5,-,CASSPGGAQETQYF,TGTGCCAGCAGCCCTGGAGGGGCCCAAGAGACCCAGTACTTC
many,TRBV5-1,TRBJ2-1,-,CASSLMGSSDEQFF,TGCGCCAGCAGCTTAATGGGGAGCAGTGATGAGCAGTTCTTC